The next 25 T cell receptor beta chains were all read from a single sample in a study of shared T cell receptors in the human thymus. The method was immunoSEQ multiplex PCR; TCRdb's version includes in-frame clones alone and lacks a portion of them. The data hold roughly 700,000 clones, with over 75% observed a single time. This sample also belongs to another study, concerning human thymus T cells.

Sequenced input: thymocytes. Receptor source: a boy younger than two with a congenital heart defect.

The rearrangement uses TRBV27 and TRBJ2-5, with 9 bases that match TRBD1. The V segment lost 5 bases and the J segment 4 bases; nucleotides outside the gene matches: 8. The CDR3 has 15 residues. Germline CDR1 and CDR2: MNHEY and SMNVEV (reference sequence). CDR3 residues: CASSPRGTGRETQYF. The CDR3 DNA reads TGTGCCAGCAGTCCCCGCGGGACAGGGAGAGAGACCCAGTACTTC.

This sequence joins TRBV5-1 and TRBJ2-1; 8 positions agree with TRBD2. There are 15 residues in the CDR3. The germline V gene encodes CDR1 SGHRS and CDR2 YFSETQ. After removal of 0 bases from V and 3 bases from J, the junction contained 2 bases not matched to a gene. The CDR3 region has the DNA TGCGCCAGCAGCTTGGTCCTAGCGGGCTACAATGAGCAGTTCTTC. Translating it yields CASSLVLAGYNEQFF.

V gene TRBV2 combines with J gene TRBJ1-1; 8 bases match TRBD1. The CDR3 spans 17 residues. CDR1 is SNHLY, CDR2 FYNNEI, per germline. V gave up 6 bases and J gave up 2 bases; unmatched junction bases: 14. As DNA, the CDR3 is TGTGCCAGCAGCGCCAGGAAACAGGGGGGGTCCAACACTGAAGCTTTCTTT. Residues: CASSARKQGGSNTEAFF. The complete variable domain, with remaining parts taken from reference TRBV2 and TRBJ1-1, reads EPEVTQTPSHQVTQMGQEVILRCVPISNHLYFYWYRQILGQKVEFLVSFYNNEISEKSEIFDDQFSVERPDGSNFTLKIRSTKLEDSAMYFCASSARKQGGSNTEAFFGQGTRLTVV.

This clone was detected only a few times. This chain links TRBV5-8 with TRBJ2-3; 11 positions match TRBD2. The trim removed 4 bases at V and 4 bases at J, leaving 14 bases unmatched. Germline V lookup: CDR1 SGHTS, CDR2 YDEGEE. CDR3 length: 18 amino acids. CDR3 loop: CASSLDSGTSGPADTQYF. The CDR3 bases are TGTGCCAGCAGCCTGGACAGCGGGACTAGCGGCCCCGCAGATACGCAGTATTTT.

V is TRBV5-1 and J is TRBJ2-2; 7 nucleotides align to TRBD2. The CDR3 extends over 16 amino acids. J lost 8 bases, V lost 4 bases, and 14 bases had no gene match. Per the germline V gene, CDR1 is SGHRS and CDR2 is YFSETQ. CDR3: CASSKQNGTKSGELFF. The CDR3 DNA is TGCGCCAGCAGCAAGCAAAATGGGACTAAGTCTGGGGAGCTGTTTTTT.

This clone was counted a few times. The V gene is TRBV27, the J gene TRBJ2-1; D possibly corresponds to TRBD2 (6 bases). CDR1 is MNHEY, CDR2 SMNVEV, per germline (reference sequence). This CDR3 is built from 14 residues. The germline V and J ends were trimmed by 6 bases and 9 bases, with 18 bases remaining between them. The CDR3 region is CASRPRLVGCEQFF. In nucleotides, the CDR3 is TGTGCCAGCAGGCCCCGACTAGTAGGCTGTGAGCAGTTCTTC.

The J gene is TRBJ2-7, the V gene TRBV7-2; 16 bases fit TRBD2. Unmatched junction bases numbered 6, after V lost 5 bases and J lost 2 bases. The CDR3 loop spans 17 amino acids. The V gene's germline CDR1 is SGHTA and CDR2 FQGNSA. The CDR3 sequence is CASSHGTSGRVPYEQYF. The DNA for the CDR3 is TGTGCCAGCAGCCATGGGACTAGCGGGAGGGTCCCCTACGAGCAGTACTTC.

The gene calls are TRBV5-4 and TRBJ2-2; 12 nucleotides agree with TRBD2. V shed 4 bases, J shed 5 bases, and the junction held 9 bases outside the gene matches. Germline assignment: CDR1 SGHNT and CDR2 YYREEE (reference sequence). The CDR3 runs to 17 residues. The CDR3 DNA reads TGTGCCAGCAGCAAACTTACTAGCGGGAGGCTTACCGGGGAGCTGTTTTTT. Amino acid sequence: CASSKLTSGRLTGELFF.

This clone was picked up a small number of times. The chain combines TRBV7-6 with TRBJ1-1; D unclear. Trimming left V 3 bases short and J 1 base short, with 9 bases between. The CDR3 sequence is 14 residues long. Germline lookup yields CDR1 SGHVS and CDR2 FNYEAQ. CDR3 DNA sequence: TGTGCCAGCAGCTTGACAACCACGAACACTGAAGCTTTCTTT. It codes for CASSLTTTNTEAFF.

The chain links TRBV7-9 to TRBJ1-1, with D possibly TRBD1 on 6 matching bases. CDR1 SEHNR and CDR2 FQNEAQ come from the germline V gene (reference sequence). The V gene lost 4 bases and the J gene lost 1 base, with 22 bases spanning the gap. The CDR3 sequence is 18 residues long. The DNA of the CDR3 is TGTGCCAGCAGCTCACCTGGGACACCTCGTTGGGGGAACACTGAAGCTTTCTTT. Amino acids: CASSSPGTPRWGNTEAFF.

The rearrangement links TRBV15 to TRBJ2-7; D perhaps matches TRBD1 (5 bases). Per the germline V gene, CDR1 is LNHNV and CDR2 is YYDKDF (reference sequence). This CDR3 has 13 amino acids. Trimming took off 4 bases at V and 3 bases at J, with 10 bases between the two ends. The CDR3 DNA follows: TGTGCCACCAGCATCTTGGGGCACTACGAGCAGTACTTC. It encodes CATSILGHYEQYF. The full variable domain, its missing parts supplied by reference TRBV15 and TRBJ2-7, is DAMVIQNPRYQVTQFGKPVTLSCSQTLNHNVMYWYQQKSSQAPKLLFHYYDKDFNNEADTPDNFQSRRPNTSFCFLDIRSPGLGDTAMYLCATSILGHYEQYFGPGTRLTVT.

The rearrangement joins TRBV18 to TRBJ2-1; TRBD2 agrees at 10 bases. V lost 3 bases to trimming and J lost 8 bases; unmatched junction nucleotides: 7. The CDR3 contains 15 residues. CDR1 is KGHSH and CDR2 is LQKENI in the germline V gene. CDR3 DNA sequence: TGTGCCAGCTCACCCGGGACTAGCGTACCGCATGAGCAGTTCTTC. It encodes CASSPGTSVPHEQFF.

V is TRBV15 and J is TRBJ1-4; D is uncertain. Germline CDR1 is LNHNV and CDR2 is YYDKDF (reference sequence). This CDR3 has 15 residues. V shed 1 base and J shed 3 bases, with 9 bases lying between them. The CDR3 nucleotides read TGTGCCACCAGCAGAGGCGGGCACTCTAATGAAAAACTGTTTTTT. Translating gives CATSRGGHSNEKLFF.

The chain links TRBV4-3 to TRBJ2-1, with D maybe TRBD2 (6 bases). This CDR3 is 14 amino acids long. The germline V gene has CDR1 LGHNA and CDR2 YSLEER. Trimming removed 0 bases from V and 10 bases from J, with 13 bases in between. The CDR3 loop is CASSQDRGLGEQFF. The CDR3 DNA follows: TGCGCCAGCAGCCAAGATAGGGGACTCGGGGAGCAGTTCTTC.

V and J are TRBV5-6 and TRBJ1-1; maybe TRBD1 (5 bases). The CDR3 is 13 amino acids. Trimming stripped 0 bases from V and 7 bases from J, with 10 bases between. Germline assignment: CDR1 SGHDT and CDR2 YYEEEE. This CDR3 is CASSLGGVDEAFF. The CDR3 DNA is TGTGCCAGCAGCTTGGGGGGCGTGGATGAAGCTTTCTTT.

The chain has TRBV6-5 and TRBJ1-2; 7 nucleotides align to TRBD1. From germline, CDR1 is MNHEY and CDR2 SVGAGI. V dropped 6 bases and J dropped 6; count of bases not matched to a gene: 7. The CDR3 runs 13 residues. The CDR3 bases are TGTGCCAGCAGGTCGTGGACAGGCCATGGCTACACCTTC. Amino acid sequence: CASRSWTGHGYTF.

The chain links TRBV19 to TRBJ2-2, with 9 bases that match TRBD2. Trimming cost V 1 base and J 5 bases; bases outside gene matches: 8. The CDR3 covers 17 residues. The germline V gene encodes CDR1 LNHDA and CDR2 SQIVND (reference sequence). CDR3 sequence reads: CASSIGSTSGRTGELFF. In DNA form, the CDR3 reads TGTGCCAGTAGTATAGGTTCGACTAGCGGCCGAACCGGGGAGCTGTTTTTT.

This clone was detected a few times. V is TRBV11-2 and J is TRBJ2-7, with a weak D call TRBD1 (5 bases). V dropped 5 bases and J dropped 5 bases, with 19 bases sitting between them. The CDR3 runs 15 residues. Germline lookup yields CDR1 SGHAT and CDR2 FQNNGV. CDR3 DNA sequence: TGTGCCAGCAGCAAAAAGTCGGACACAGTCAACGAGCAGTACTTC. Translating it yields CASSKKSDTVNEQYF. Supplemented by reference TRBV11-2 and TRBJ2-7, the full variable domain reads EAGVAQSPRYKIIEKRQSVAFWCNPISGHATLYWYQQILGQGPKLLIQFQNNGVVDDSQLPKDRFSAERLKGVDSTLKIQPAKLEDSAVYLCASSKKSDTVNEQYFGPGTRLTVT.

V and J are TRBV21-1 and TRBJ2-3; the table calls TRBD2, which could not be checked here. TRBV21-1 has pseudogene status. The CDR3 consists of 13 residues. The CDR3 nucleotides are TGTGCCAGCAGCACCCCTAGCACAGATACGCAGTATTTT. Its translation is CASSTPSTDTQYF.

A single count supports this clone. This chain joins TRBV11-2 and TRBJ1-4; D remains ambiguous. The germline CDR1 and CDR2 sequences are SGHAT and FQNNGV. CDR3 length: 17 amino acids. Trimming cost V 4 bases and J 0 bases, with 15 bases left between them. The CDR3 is CASSYPAADPTNEKLFF. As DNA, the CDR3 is TGTGCCAGCAGCTACCCTGCGGCTGATCCAACTAATGAAAAACTGTTTTTT.

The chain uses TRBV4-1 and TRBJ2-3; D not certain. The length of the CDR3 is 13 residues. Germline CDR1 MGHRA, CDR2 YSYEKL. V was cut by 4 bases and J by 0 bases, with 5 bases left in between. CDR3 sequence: CASSPYSTDTQYF. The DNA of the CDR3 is TGCGCCAGCAGCCCCTACAGCACAGATACGCAGTATTTT.

CDR3 sequence: CASSYQTAHQPQHF. In DNA form, the CDR3 reads TGTGCCAGCAGTTACCAGACAGCTCATCAGCCCCAGCATTTT. The J gene is TRBJ1-5, the V gene TRBV6-6; maybe TRBD1 (5 bases). Trimming stripped 2 bases from V and 5 bases from J, with 10 bases between. This CDR3 is built from 14 residues. The V gene's germline CDR1 is MNHNY and CDR2 SVGAGI (reference sequence).

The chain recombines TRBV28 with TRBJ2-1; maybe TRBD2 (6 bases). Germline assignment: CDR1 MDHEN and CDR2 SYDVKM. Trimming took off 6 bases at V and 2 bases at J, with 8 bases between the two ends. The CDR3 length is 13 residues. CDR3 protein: CASRDYPYNEQFF. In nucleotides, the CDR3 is TGTGCCAGCAGGGACTACCCCTACAATGAGCAGTTCTTC.

The CDR3 loop reads CASSPSSYEQYF. The CDR3, as DNA: TGTGCCAGCAGCCCTAGCTCCTACGAGCAGTACTTC. This rearrangement joins TRBV13 to TRBJ2-7; no firm D call. The CDR3 has 12 residues. The germline V gene encodes CDR1 PRHDT and CDR2 FYEKMQ (reference sequence). With 5 bases removed from V and 0 bases from J, the gap between germline ends came to 5 bases.

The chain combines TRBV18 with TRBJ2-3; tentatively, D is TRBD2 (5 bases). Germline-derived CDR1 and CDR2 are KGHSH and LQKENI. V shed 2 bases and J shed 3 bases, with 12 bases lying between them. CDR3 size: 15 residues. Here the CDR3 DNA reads TGTGCCAGCTCACCAGGGTCCGGGATTACAGATACGCAGTATTTT. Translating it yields CASSPGSGITDTQYF.